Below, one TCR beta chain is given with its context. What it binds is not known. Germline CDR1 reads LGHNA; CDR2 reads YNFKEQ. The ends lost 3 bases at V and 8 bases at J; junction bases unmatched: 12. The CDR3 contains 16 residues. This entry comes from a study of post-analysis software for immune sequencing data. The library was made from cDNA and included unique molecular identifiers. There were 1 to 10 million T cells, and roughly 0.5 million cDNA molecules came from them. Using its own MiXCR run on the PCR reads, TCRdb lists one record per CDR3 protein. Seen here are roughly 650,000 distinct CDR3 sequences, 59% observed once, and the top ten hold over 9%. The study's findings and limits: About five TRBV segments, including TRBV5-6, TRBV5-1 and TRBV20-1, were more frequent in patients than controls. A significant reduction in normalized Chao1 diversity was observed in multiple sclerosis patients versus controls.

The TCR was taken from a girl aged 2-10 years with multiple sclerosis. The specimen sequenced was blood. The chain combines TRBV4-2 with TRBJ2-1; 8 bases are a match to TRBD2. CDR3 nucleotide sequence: TGTGCCAGCAGCCAGGGCTCGACCGGGACTAGTTATGAGCAGTTCTTC. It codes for CASSQGSTGTSYEQFF.